This T cell receptor (beta chain) was captured by sequencing in a study of CD8+ T cells in alopecia areata. Study overall: Severity scoring for treated patients was based on the percentage of affected scalp area.

Sequencing used cDNA as its template, made by extracting RNA and reverse transcribing it. Profiled with immunoSEQ multiplex PCR; TCRdb holds only in-frame clones, not every one. The data contain more than 95,000 clones, over 60% of them singletons. Treatment here: oral pan-JAK inhibitor, 5-10 mg twice daily. Peripheral blood and lesional scalp punch biopsies were taken from alopecia areata patients. Turning to this clone: The antigen is undetermined.

V shed 7 bases and J 4 bases; nucleotides not matched to a gene: 6. The CDR3 spans 13 residues. Germline V gene lookup returns CDR1 MGHDK and CDR2 SYGVNS. General study points: Tofacitinib produced a significant decrease in scalp clonality and in expanded CD8+ clones among the top 100. Sequencing of scalp samples also captures resident alphabeta T cells of normal skin.

Specimen: CD4+ T cells sorted from blood, collected at week 4, from a patient treated with tofacitinib. The gene calls are TRBV25-1 and TRBJ1-1, with 7 bases fitting TRBD1. The sequence was collected from a human donor with alopecia areata. For the CDR3, the DNA is TGTGCCAGCACACTACAGGGGAGCACTGAAGCTTTCTTT. Amino acid sequence: CASTLQGSTEAFF.